The 11 T cell receptor beta chains below come from one sample, sequenced in a study of response to subunit inactivated influenza vaccine (dated by TCRdb to between 2017 and 2018). Receptors were amplified or captured by RT-PCR. Sequencing was performed on an Illumina HiSeq 2500. The public reads were reprocessed in TCRdb via fastp at Q25 and MiXCR, keeping in-frame beta chains. Rows are unified per CDR3 protein, each entry keeping the most common DNA and genes. The sample table contains over 150,000 distinct CDR3 sequences; only one count was recorded for around 8.8% of them. The ten largest clonotypes hold 11% of the sample. This sample comprised non-naive T cells sorted from PBMCs, obtained on the day of vaccination. What this sample's cell subset or site label stands for: memory T cell fraction. These receptors came from a middle-aged man who received an inactivated influenza vaccine. Donor details come from another sample of the same person, matched by shared clones.

V gene TRBV27 combines with J gene TRBJ1-4; D unresolved. The V end lost 4 bases, the J end lost 8 bases, and 14 bases lay between the germline ends. CDR1 and CDR2 (germline): MNHEY, SMNVEV (reference sequence). This CDR3 is built from 14 residues. CDR3: CASSSITMGEKLFF. DNA for the CDR3: TGTGCCAGCAGTTCCATCACGATGGGGGAAAAACTGTTTTTT. Full variable domain (remainder filled in from reference TRBV27 and TRBJ1-4): EAQVTQNPRYLITVTGKKLTVTCSQNMNHEYMSWYRQDPGLGLRQIYYSMNVEVTDKGDVPEGYKVSRKEKRNFPLILESPSPNQTSLYFCASSSITMGEKLFFGSGTQLSVL.

The chain has TRBV12-3 or TRBV12-4 and TRBJ1-3, with unresolved D. Between the trimmed V and J ends, which lost 1 base and 9 bases, there was a span of 7 bases. This CDR3 contains 12 residues. CDR3 in amino acids: CASSLGTSTIYF. The CDR3 DNA reads TGTGCCAGCAGTTTAGGGACCTCCACCATATATTTT.

This clonotype was seen repeatedly, ten times or more. The V call is TRBV9, the J call TRBJ2-3; 10 positions agree with TRBD1. CDR3 length: 16 residues. Germline V gene lookup returns CDR1 SGDLS and CDR2 YYNGEE. With V trimmed by 1 base and J by 7 bases, 9 bases remained unmatched. The chain's CDR3 is CASSVTPGQGINTQYF. CDR3 nucleotides: TGTGCCAGCAGCGTAACCCCGGGACAGGGGATAAATACGCAGTATTTT. Variable domain in full (rest from reference TRBV9 and TRBJ2-3): DSGVTQTPKHLITATGQRVTLRCSPRSGDLSVYWYQQSLDQGLQFLIQYYNGEERAKGNILERFSAQQFPDLHSELNLSSLELGDSALYFCASSVTPGQGINTQYFGPGTRLTVL.

This clonotype was found a few times. The chain joins TRBV7-2 to TRBJ2-3; D is ambiguous. Trimming took off 2 bases at V and 1 base at J, with 7 bases between the two ends. The CDR3 runs 14 residues. CDR1 and CDR2 (germline): SGHTA, FQGNSA. CDR3 protein: CASSLRPGTDTQYF. The CDR3 region has the DNA TGTGCCAGCAGCTTAAGACCAGGCACAGATACGCAGTATTTT.

This clonotype was recorded at least ten times. This chain joins TRBV7-2 and TRBJ2-2; D gene ambiguous. The germline gives CDR1 SGHTA, CDR2 FQGNSA. V was trimmed by 5 bases and J by 8 bases, leaving 9 bases between them. The CDR3 is 12 residues long. The CDR3 reads CASSPGLGELFF. For the CDR3, the DNA is TGTGCCAGCAGCCCCGGGCTGGGGGAGCTGTTTTTT. Variable domain in full (rest from reference TRBV7-2 and TRBJ2-2): GAGVSQSPSNKVTEKGKDVELRCDPISGHTALYWYRQSLGQGLEFLIYFQGNSAPDKSGLPSDRFSAERTGGSVSTLTIQRTQQEDSAVYLCASSPGLGELFFGEGSRLTVL.

This clonotype came up a few times. The CDR3 region has the DNA TGTGCCAGCAGTGTAGCGGGACTGGGGGCCGATACGCAGTATTTT. Translation: CASSVAGLGADTQYF. The V call is TRBV2, the J call TRBJ2-3; TRBD2 agrees at 8 bases. The CDR3 consists of 15 residues. V was pared by 4 bases and J by 6 bases, with 9 bases of the junction left unmatched. Germline-derived CDR1 and CDR2 are SNHLY and FYNNEI.

The table lists this clonotype with many counts. V and J are TRBV6-6 and TRBJ1-2, with D maybe TRBD1 (6 bases). Trimming stripped 5 bases from V and 8 bases from J, with 9 bases between. Germline CDR1 MNHNY, CDR2 SVGAGI (reference sequence). This CDR3 spans 11 amino acids. The CDR3 here is CASSPGVGYTF. The CDR3 DNA reads as TGTGCCAGCAGTCCAGGGGTCGGCTACACCTTC.

The rearrangement joins TRBV15 to TRBJ2-3, with 7 bases matching TRBD1. The germline gives CDR1 LNHNV, CDR2 YYDKDF (reference sequence). CDR3 length: 15 residues. Losses at the gene ends were 1 base for V and 7 bases for J; bases not matched to a gene: 8. CDR3 DNA sequence: TGTGCCACCAGCAGAGTGACAGGGATATTGCATACGCAGTATTTT. Amino acids: CATSRVTGILHTQYF.

There are a few counts of this clonotype. This sequence joins TRBV5-1 and TRBJ2-5; TRBD1 matches 7 bases. CDR1 is SGHRS and CDR2 is YFSETQ in the germline V gene. V was pared by 1 base and J by 3 bases, with 3 bases of the junction left unmatched. The CDR3 runs to 14 residues. The CDR3: CASSLQTGKETQYF. The CDR3 DNA follows: TGCGCCAGCAGCTTGCAGACAGGGAAAGAGACCCAGTACTTC.

This clonotype came up a few times. The J gene is TRBJ2-7, the V gene TRBV9; tentatively, D is TRBD1 or TRBD2 (5 bases each). The CDR3 runs to 14 residues. Looked up from germline, CDR1 is SGDLS and CDR2 is YYNGEE. The V gene lost 0 bases and the J gene lost 6 bases, with 13 bases spanning the gap. CDR3 region: CASSVASGTGEQYF. The CDR3 DNA reads as TGTGCCAGCAGCGTAGCCTCAGGGACGGGCGAGCAGTACTTC.

Comment on this clonotype: A clone one base away is much larger, so this may be a read error. The chain carries TRBV28 and TRBJ2-3; 12 nucleotides agree with TRBD1. Germline values: CDR1 MDHEN, CDR2 SYDVKM. CDR3 size: 16 residues. V shed 4 bases and J 5 bases; nucleotides not matched to a gene: 7. The CDR3 nucleotides read TGTGCCAGCAGTTCCTCAGGGACAGGGGGCGGAGATACGCAGTATTTT. Protein product: CASSSSGTGGGDTQYF.